Below, 24 T cell receptor beta chains from the same sample are listed, as sequenced in a study of blood T cell repertoires in COVID-19. Assay used: immunoSEQ multiplex PCR; TCRdb lists only in-frame clones, some missing. The sample has roughly 250,000 clones, approximately 85% seen once. Material: PBMCs or T cells enriched from blood (not recorded which). These receptors were collected from a woman in her 50s who had recovered from COVID-19.

The V gene is TRBV4-2, the J gene TRBJ2-7; possible D gene TRBD1, 6 bases. The V and J ends lost 6 bases and 5 bases respectively, with 23 bases between them. CDR1 is LGHNA and CDR2 is YNFKEQ in the germline V gene. This CDR3 contains 16 residues. In DNA form, the CDR3 reads TGTGCCAGCAGAAAAGGGCAGGGGACCTTTGACGACGAGCAGTACTTC. This translates into CASRKGQGTFDDEQYF.

The V gene is TRBV7-2, the J gene TRBJ2-7, with D unresolved. Germline loops: CDR1 SGHTA, CDR2 FQGNSA. The CDR3 runs 11 residues. The CDR3 loop reads CAEKKLDEQYF. The DNA for the CDR3 is TGTGCAGAGAAGAAACTGGACGAGCAGTACTTC.

This chain links TRBV7-2 with TRBJ2-3, with TRBD2 matching over 14 bases. Germline V gene lookup returns CDR1 SGHTA and CDR2 FQGNSA. This CDR3 has 17 residues. The V gene end was trimmed by 5 bases and the J gene end by 8 bases; junction bases not matched to a gene: 12. CDR3 sequence reads: CASSPLAGTSGSGTQYF. The CDR3 nucleotides are TGTGCCAGCAGCCCATTAGCGGGGACTAGCGGGAGTGGTACGCAGTATTTT.

The chain has TRBV5-1 and TRBJ2-5; TRBD2 aligns across 8 bases. Germline lookup yields CDR1 SGHRS and CDR2 YFSETQ. The CDR3 covers 16 residues. With 0 bases clipped from V and 2 bases from J, the junction kept 6 bases outside the gene matches. CDR3 DNA: TGCGCCAGCAGCTTGGAAGGGACTAGTCGTCAAGAGACCCAGTACTTC. Its translation is CASSLEGTSRQETQYF.

The rearrangement joins TRBV15 to TRBJ2-1; D may be TRBD2 (5 bases). This CDR3 spans 13 amino acids. Germline V CDR1 and CDR2: LNHNV, YYDKDF (reference sequence). The V end lost 3 bases, the J end lost 6 bases, and 9 bases lay between the germline ends. In nucleotides, the CDR3 is TGTGCCACCAGCAGCACGGGGATCAATGAGCAGTTCTTC. Residues: CATSSTGINEQFF. Using reference TRBV15 and TRBJ2-1 for the parts outside the CDR3, the full variable domain is DAMVIQNPRYQVTQFGKPVTLSCSQTLNHNVMYWYQQKSSQAPKLLFHYYDKDFNNEADTPDNFQSRRPNTSFCFLDIRSPGLGDTAMYLCATSSTGINEQFFGPGTRLTVL.

This chain links TRBV18 with TRBJ1-1; D call uncertain. CDR1 and CDR2 (germline): KGHSH, LQKENI. V lost 2 bases and J lost 1, with 11 bases in between. There are 15 residues in the CDR3. This CDR3 reads CASSPNEPGNTEAFF. The CDR3 region has the DNA TGTGCCAGCTCACCAAACGAACCCGGGAACACTGAAGCTTTCTTT.

The chain employs TRBV19 and TRBJ2-1, with D possibly TRBD1 on 5 matching bases. The CDR3 runs to 15 residues. Trimming stripped 2 bases from V and 10 bases from J, with 18 bases between. CDR1 and CDR2 from the germline V gene are LNHDA and SQIVND (reference sequence). As DNA, the CDR3 is TGTGCCAGTAGTATATGGGGCTCTTCAACATCCGAGCAGTTCTTC. Amino acid sequence: CASSIWGSSTSEQFF. The full variable domain, in which reference TRBV19 and TRBJ2-1 provide the parts outside the CDR3, is DGGITQSPKYLFRKEGQNVTLSCEQNLNHDAMYWYRQDPGQGLRLIYYSQIVNDFQKGDIAEGYSVSREKKESFPLTVTSAQKNPTAFYLCASSIWGSSTSEQFFGPGTRLTVL.

The chain recombines TRBV7-6 with TRBJ1-4, with D uncertain. The CDR3 is 16 amino acids. Trimming stripped 2 bases from V and 5 bases from J, with 15 bases between. Germline lookup yields CDR1 SGHVS and CDR2 FNYEAQ. The CDR3 DNA is TGTGCCAGCAGCTTACAGGTGAACACCCCAAATGAAAAACTGTTTTTT. This codes for CASSLQVNTPNEKLFF.

This chain connects TRBV6-1 to TRBJ1-5; D may be TRBD1 (5 bases). Trimming removed 0 bases at V and 7 bases at J, with 10 bases between. The V gene's germline CDR1 is MNHNS and CDR2 SASEGT. The CDR3 spans 14 residues. CDR3 loop: CASSEAGPGQPQHF. In DNA, the CDR3 is TGTGCCAGCAGTGAAGCAGGGCCAGGGCAGCCCCAGCATTTT.

This chain links TRBV5-5 with TRBJ2-1; 14 bases align to TRBD2. Germline V CDR1 and CDR2: SGHKS, YYEKEE (reference sequence). V dropped 3 bases and J dropped 8; count of bases not matched to a gene: 4. There are 15 residues in the CDR3. The chain's CDR3 is CASSWGGLAGDEQFF. As DNA, the CDR3 is TGTGCCAGCAGCTGGGGGGGACTAGCGGGAGATGAGCAGTTCTTC.

This clone has more than one count but fewer than ten. This chain connects TRBV27 to TRBJ1-5; D not resolved. CDR1 is MNHEY and CDR2 is SMNVEV in the germline V gene (reference sequence). The V end was cut by 0 bases, the J end by 0 bases, with 9 bases between. The CDR3 covers 16 residues. CDR3 DNA: TGTGCCAGCAGTTTATCGCGTGGACTTAGCAATCAGCCCCAGCATTTT. Encoded protein: CASSLSRGLSNQPQHF.

The chain carries TRBV12-3 or TRBV12-4 and TRBJ1-2; no definite D call. The germline V and J ends were trimmed by 1 base and 4 bases, with 7 bases remaining between them. The CDR3 runs to 13 residues. The CDR3 loop is CASSLVPGYGYTF. CDR3 nucleotide sequence: TGTGCCAGCAGTTTAGTCCCAGGCTATGGCTACACCTTC.

A single count supports this clone. The chain uses TRBV29-1 and TRBJ1-2; D perhaps matches TRBD1 (5 bases). Trimming left V 4 bases short and J 7 bases short, with 22 bases between. This CDR3 has 15 residues. Germline CDR1 SQVTM, CDR2 ANQGSEA. CDR3 DNA: TGCAGCGTTGGGGCCAGGGTTGAGGATACGCGTGGCTACACCTTC. It translates to CSVGARVEDTRGYTF.

This chain joins TRBV28 and TRBJ1-5; D not resolved. V was cut by 2 bases and J by 9 bases, with 20 bases left in between. The CDR3 loop spans 16 amino acids. In germline, CDR1 is MDHEN, CDR2 SYDVKM. The CDR3 DNA reads TGTGCCAGCAGTTTACCCCCTGACGCTAGCGGTCGGCCCCAGCATTTT. As protein: CASSLPPDASGRPQHF.

This clone was seen just once. The J gene is TRBJ2-4, the V gene TRBV27; 9 nucleotides align to TRBD2. Germline V gene data show CDR1 as MNHEY and CDR2 as SMNVEV (reference sequence). V lost 4 bases to trimming and J lost 6 bases; unmatched junction nucleotides: 1. The CDR3 has 13 amino acids. The CDR3 DNA reads TGTGCCAGCAGTTCTAGCGGGATAAACATTCAGTACTTC. It is translated as CASSSSGINIQYF.

The chain has TRBV9 and TRBJ2-2, with D perhaps matching TRBD2 (6 bases). CDR1 and CDR2 from the germline V gene are SGDLS and YYNGEE. The CDR3 totals 17 residues. V lost 4 bases and J lost 6, with 22 bases in between. Here the CDR3 reads CASSPTPGTAPPGELFF. The DNA for the CDR3 is TGTGCCAGCAGCCCCACTCCCGGGACTGCCCCTCCCGGGGAGCTGTTTTTT.

V and J are TRBV27 and TRBJ1-4; D might be TRBD1 (5 bases). Trimming removed 3 bases at V and 8 bases at J, with 10 bases between. The germline V gene has CDR1 MNHEY and CDR2 SMNVEV (reference sequence). CDR3 size: 13 residues. CDR3 sequence (DNA): TGTGCCAGCAGTTTTGCGGGGGTCGAAAAACTGTTTTTT. As protein: CASSFAGVEKLFF.

The chain employs TRBV19 and TRBJ1-6; 9 positions agree with TRBD1. Germline assignment: CDR1 LNHDA and CDR2 SQIVND (reference sequence). V was clipped by 5 bases and J by 10 bases; unmatched bases: 9. The CDR3 length is 15 residues. The CDR3 coding sequence is TGTGCCAGTAGTTCACAGGGGGCCCTAGGGTCACCCCTCCACTTT. It codes for CASSSQGALGSPLHF.

This clone was seen only a few times. This sequence joins TRBV7-2 and TRBJ2-3; 8 bases are a match to TRBD2. Germline CDR1 and CDR2: SGHTA and FQGNSA. The CDR3 has 15 amino acids. Trimming took 5 bases from V and 5 from J; bases not matched to a gene: 9. CDR3 protein: CASSQPLAGIDTQYF. The CDR3 coding sequence is TGTGCCAGCAGCCAACCGTTAGCGGGGATAGATACGCAGTATTTT.

This clone was seen only a few times. The chain uses TRBV7-9 and TRBJ2-1; 12 nucleotides agree with TRBD2. In germline, CDR1 is SEHNR, CDR2 FQNEAQ (reference sequence). The length of the CDR3 is 15 residues. V shed 1 base, J shed 6 bases, and the junction held 1 base outside the gene matches. DNA of the CDR3: TGTGCCAGCAGCTTAGGGGGACTAGCGGGCAATGAGCAGTTCTTC. It translates to CASSLGGLAGNEQFF.

The CDR3 spells CSAATSGKAFF. The CDR3 DNA sequence: TGCAGTGCCGCGACTAGCGGGAAGGCGTTCTTC. The rearrangement joins TRBV20-1 to TRBJ2-1, with 11 positions matching TRBD2. Germline V CDR1 and CDR2: DFQATT, SNEGSKA (reference sequence). CDR3 length equals 11 residues. V trimming: 6 bases; J trimming: 15 bases; junction bases outside the gene matches: 7.

The gene calls are TRBV7-8 and TRBJ2-7; the match to TRBD1 covers 7 bases. The length of the CDR3 is 17 residues. V lost 1 base to trimming and J lost 2 bases; unmatched junction nucleotides: 11. Per germline, CDR1 SGHVS and CDR2 FQNEAQ. CDR3 DNA sequence: TGTGCCAGCAGCTTAGGTTCGGGACAGAGAACAACCTACGAGCAGTACTTC. This gives the protein CASSLGSGQRTTYEQYF.

The CDR3 DNA reads TGTGCCAGCAGGACGACAGCGGGGGCCTACGAGCAGTACTTC. Translating gives CASRTTAGAYEQYF. This chain connects TRBV2 to TRBJ2-7, with 8 bases lining up with TRBD2. V shed 6 bases and J 2 bases; nucleotides not matched to a gene: 6. CDR3 length: 14 amino acids. Looked up from germline, CDR1 is SNHLY and CDR2 is FYNNEI.

The chain uses TRBV2 and TRBJ2-7; TRBD2 aligns across 9 bases. After removal of 6 bases from V and 4 bases from J, the junction contained 7 bases not matched to a gene. The CDR3 consists of 14 residues. CDR1 is SNHLY and CDR2 is FYNNEI in the germline V gene. The CDR3 here is CASRARAGGYEQYF. CDR3 nucleotide sequence: TGTGCCAGCAGGGCCAGAGCGGGAGGATACGAGCAGTACTTC.